This TCR beta chain stems from a study of T cells in Graves' hyperthyroidism and ophthalmopathy. Study background: Before treatment of any kind, peripheral blood was taken at initial diagnosis.

Template material for amplifying TCR beta CDR3 regions consisted of RNA transcripts. With the HTBI primer set, the TCR CDR3 went through a first round of RT-PCR. MiXCR, run by TCRdb on the multiplex PCR reads, gives a single entry per CDR3 protein. The sample lists 500,000 to 650,000 distinct CDR3 sequences, 15% to 20% seen once, with roughly 44% in the top ten. The CDR3 extends over 14 amino acids. Deletions cut 6 bases from V and 1 base from J, with 9 bases between. Germline-derived CDR1 and CDR2 are MNHEY and SMNVEV (reference sequence). This clonotype was seen repeatedly, ten times or more. Sequencing input: blood. This rearrangement joins TRBV27 to TRBJ1-4; D call uncertain. This TCR came from a man between 40 and 49 years old with Graves' ophthalmopathy. The CDR3, as DNA: TGTGCCAGCAGCCTTCAAGTAACTAATGAAAAACTGTTTTTT. Its translation: CASSLQVTNEKLFF.